One and the same sample provided the 3 T cell receptor beta chains below, sequenced in a study of OX40 agonist ivuxolimab in advanced cancers. Library preparation employed the immunoSEQ multiplex PCR assay. This immuneACCESS table, as held by TCRdb, lists in-frame sequences with V and J called but not all clones. Of the missing ones, under half trace to an unresolved V gene in checked studies; the others have no known cause. The sample records 60,000 to 85,000 clones, roughly 90% of which are singletons. The top ten clonotypes cover roughly 0.98% of the sample. Material: CD4+ or CD8+ T cells sorted from blood, obtained in a trial of the OX40 agonist ivuxolimab. The receptors here all came from an adult with an advanced solid tumor such as melanoma, head and neck, liver or kidney cancer.

For the CDR3, the DNA is TGTGCCAGTAGTAGAGGTCACGGGACAGGGTCCTACAATGAGCAGTTCTTC. Its protein product is CASSRGHGTGSYNEQFF. This sequence joins TRBV19 and TRBJ2-1; 9 nucleotides align to TRBD1. V dropped 4 bases and J dropped 1; count of bases not matched to a gene: 8. The germline CDR1 and CDR2 sequences are LNHDA and SQIVND (reference sequence). The CDR3 consists of 17 residues.

The chain carries TRBV7-9 and TRBJ1-6; no clear D. This CDR3 comprises 12 residues. Trimming shortened V by 1 base and J by 10 bases, and 5 bases separated the two germline ends. Germline assignment: CDR1 SEHNR and CDR2 FQNEAQ (reference sequence). This CDR3 reads CASSLGGSPLHF. In DNA, the CDR3 is TGTGCCAGCAGCTTAGGAGGCTCACCCCTCCACTTT.

The rearrangement joins TRBV27 to TRBJ2-1, with 10 bases matching TRBD2. The V gene end was trimmed by 8 bases and the J gene end by 6 bases; junction bases not matched to a gene: 7. Germline CDR1 and CDR2: MNHEY and SMNVEV (reference sequence). This CDR3 is built from 14 residues. CDR3 residues: CASGWTSGINEQFF. CDR3 sequence (DNA): TGTGCCAGCGGATGGACTAGCGGCATCAATGAGCAGTTCTTC.